This T cell receptor beta chain emerged from a study of response to subunit inactivated influenza vaccine. The CDR3 totals 15 residues. V was clipped by 6 bases and J by 0 bases; unmatched bases: 9. Germline assignment: CDR1 DFQATT and CDR2 SNEGSKA (reference sequence). Each CDR3 protein gets one entry after TCRdb re-called the RT-PCR reads with MiXCR. This sample has over 150,000 distinct CDR3 sequences, with over 13% found just once. The study, taken as a whole, reports: Authors suggested each seasonal flu vaccination may recruit only limited numbers of new T cells.

Note on this clonotype: The antigen is unknown.

The sequencing here drew on CD8+ T cells sorted from PBMCs, taken 5 to 6 days after vaccination. The chain is built from TRBV20-1 and TRBJ1-1, with 8 bases identical to TRBD1. This receptor was identified in a man aged 50 to 59 who received an inactivated influenza vaccine. CDR3 coding DNA: TGCAGTGCGCCTAATCGACAGGGGTTGAACACTGAAGCTTTCTTT. It is translated as CSAPNRQGLNTEAFF.